The clone carrying this T cell receptor (beta chain) was seen a few times. The antigen is not known. This entry comes from a study of early T cells in non-severe SARS-CoV-2 infection. Study information: Sequencing used unsorted whole-blood bulk RNA, so chains lack pairing. Whole-study results and caveats: The matching step, a VDJdb search, favored anti-spike CD8 responses and missed private and CD4 specificities.

V lost 6 bases, J lost 1 base, and 16 bases lay in between. Germline CDR1 is MNHNS and CDR2 is SASEGT. The CDR3 is made up of 17 amino acids. Unique molecular identifiers (one per individual cDNA molecule) were attached. TCRdb reprocessed the 5' RACE reads with MiXCR, giving one entry per CDR3 protein. This table has about 61,000 distinct CDR3 sequences, 10% to 11% appearing once. The sequencing sample was made of whole blood. The chain employs TRBV6-1 and TRBJ2-6, with a possible D match to TRBD1 (5 bases). The clonotype was recovered from an adult who was a healthcare worker with PCR-confirmed SARS-CoV-2 infection or an uninfected control (not recorded which). The CDR3 here is CASSGSFQGSGANVLTF. The DNA of the CDR3 is TGTGCCAGCAGCGGGTCCTTCCAGGGATCTGGGGCCAACGTCCTGACTTTC.